This passage covers 31 T cell receptor beta chains from one sample sequenced in a study of T cells after yellow fever vaccination (dated by TCRdb to the late 2010s). The library was built by means of 5' RACE. Reads for this sample came from an Illumina HiSeq 2500. Using fastp trimming at Q25 and MiXCR clonotype assembly, TCRdb reanalyzed the public sequencing data and kept in-frame beta chains. CDR3 protein sequences are deduplicated, and each keeps its most common genes and DNA. The sample contains hundreds of thousands of distinct CDR3 sequences, 7% to 9% of them found a single time. The ten largest clones add up to approximately 18% of the sample. The treatment or condition label of this sample denotes: live attenuated yellow fever vaccine strain. The sample in question was PBMCs, obtained around 45 days after the first yellow fever vaccination. These receptor sequences come from a man aged 18-30 years who received the YFV17D yellow fever vaccine.

The V gene is TRBV28, the J gene TRBJ2-5, with TRBD1 matching over 9 bases. This CDR3 contains 16 residues. The germline gives CDR1 MDHEN, CDR2 SYDVKM. Germline trimming cut 4 bases from V and 6 bases from J; bases unmatched to any gene: 12. CDR3 nucleotides: TGTGCCAGCAGTTCCCCTTCCGGGACAGGGATGCAGACCCAGTACTTC. Its translation: CASSSPSGTGMQTQYF.

The chain is built from TRBV5-1 and TRBJ2-7; TRBD1 might be the D (5 bases). CDR3 length equals 14 residues. Trimming cost V 4 bases and J 1 base, with 12 bases left between them. Germline V gene lookup returns CDR1 SGHRS and CDR2 YFSETQ. The CDR3 sequence: CASSTGHTSYEQYF. The CDR3 DNA is TGCGCCAGCAGCACCGGACACACGTCCTACGAGCAGTACTTC.

The gene calls are TRBV12-3 or TRBV12-4 and TRBJ2-1; D is undetermined. The CDR3 spans 14 residues. Trimming took off 4 bases at V and 3 bases at J, with 10 bases between the two ends. CDR3 coding DNA: TGTGCCAGCAGTTCAACGCCAAACTACAATGAGCAGTTCTTC. Protein: CASSSTPNYNEQFF.

The chain recombines TRBV15 with TRBJ2-7; no firm D call. The V gene's germline CDR1 is LNHNV and CDR2 YYDKDF (reference sequence). The CDR3 has 14 residues. V lost 0 bases, J lost 2 bases, and 8 bases lay in between. The CDR3 spells CATSRDSVTYEQYF. The DNA of the CDR3 is TGTGCCACCAGCAGAGATAGTGTGACCTACGAGCAGTACTTC. Using reference TRBV15 and TRBJ2-7 for the parts outside the CDR3, the full variable domain is DAMVIQNPRYQVTQFGKPVTLSCSQTLNHNVMYWYQQKSSQAPKLLFHYYDKDFNNEADTPDNFQSRRPNTSFCFLDIRSPGLGDTAMYLCATSRDSVTYEQYFGPGTRLTVT.

This clonotype was detected only once. The J gene is TRBJ2-5, the V gene TRBV4-1; no definite D call. Trimming took off 1 base at V and 4 bases at J, with 16 bases between the two ends. CDR3 size: 16 residues. Looked up from germline, CDR1 is MGHRA and CDR2 is YSYEKL. CDR3 protein: CASSQVVGQRGETQYF. For the CDR3, the DNA is TGCGCCAGCAGCCAAGTTGTGGGCCAACGAGGAGAGACCCAGTACTTC.

The chain combines TRBV12-3 or TRBV12-4 with TRBJ2-5; D possibly uses TRBD1 or TRBD2 (5 bases each). Trimming removed 6 bases at V and 5 bases at J, with 16 bases between. This CDR3 region has 14 residues. CDR3 region: CASSRRGILETQYF. As DNA, the CDR3 is TGTGCCAGCAGCCGCCGGGGCATACTGGAGACCCAGTACTTC.

In its sample, this clonotype was seen many times. DNA for the CDR3: TGTGCCTCCTTATCGAACCCAGGGGGGGACGAGCAGTTCTTC. Residues: CASLSNPGGDEQFF. This chain uses TRBV5-6 with TRBJ2-1; either TRBD1 or TRBD2 may fit D (7 bases each). The germline V gene has CDR1 SGHDT and CDR2 YYEEEE. The CDR3 is made up of 14 amino acids. The ends were cut back, 10 bases at V and 10 bases at J, with 24 bases in the middle.

This clonotype was counted between two and nine times. This chain connects TRBV14 to TRBJ2-2, with D perhaps TRBD1 (5 bases). Germline V gene data show CDR1 as SGHDN and CDR2 as FVKESK. The germline V and J ends were trimmed by 1 base and 3 bases, with 12 bases remaining between them. CDR3 length equals 16 residues. The CDR3: CASSQGVGQHTGELFF. In nucleotides, the CDR3 is TGTGCCAGCAGCCAAGGGGTTGGACAACACACCGGGGAGCTGTTTTTT.

This clonotype has only a few counts. The J gene is TRBJ2-1, the V gene TRBV11-2, with 10 positions matching TRBD2. The V segment lost 10 bases and the J segment 3 bases; nucleotides outside the gene matches: 3. The CDR3 is made up of 13 amino acids. CDR1 SGHAT and CDR2 FQNNGV come from the germline V gene. The CDR3 loop reads CATGTSDYNEQFF. The CDR3 coding sequence is TGTGCCACCGGGACTAGCGACTACAATGAGCAGTTCTTC.

This clonotype was seen more than once but under ten times. CDR3 residues: CASSRNSGGGTDTQYF. CDR3 DNA sequence: TGTGCCAGCAGCCGAAACAGCGGGGGGGGCACAGATACGCAGTATTTT. The chain couples TRBV7-2 to TRBJ2-3; 10 nucleotides line up with TRBD2. Germline trimming cut 5 bases from V and 1 base from J; bases unmatched to any gene: 6. The CDR3 runs 16 residues. Germline CDR1 is SGHTA and CDR2 is FQGNSA. The complete variable domain, with remaining parts taken from reference TRBV7-2 and TRBJ2-3, reads GAGVSQSPSNKVTEKGKDVELRCDPISGHTALYWYRQSLGQGLEFLIYFQGNSAPDKSGLPSDRFSAERTGGSVSTLTIQRTQQEDSAVYLCASSRNSGGGTDTQYFGPGTRLTVL.

This chain links TRBV5-6 with TRBJ2-7; D ambiguous. The CDR3 runs 13 residues. V shed 4 bases and J shed 0 bases, with 8 bases lying between them. The germline gives CDR1 SGHDT, CDR2 YYEEEE. In nucleotides, the CDR3 is TGTGCCAGCAGCGCCTGGGGCTCCTACGAGCAGTACGTC. Translated: CASSAWGSYEQYV.

For the CDR3, the DNA is TGCAGTGTAGCCCAACGCCCCGGGACCCAGTACTTC. It codes for CSVAQRPGTQYF. The chain combines TRBV20-1 with TRBJ2-5; D call uncertain. Germline values: CDR1 DFQATT, CDR2 SNEGSKA (reference sequence). This CDR3 spans 12 amino acids. The ends were cut back, 7 bases at V and 7 bases at J, with 16 bases in the middle.

The V call is TRBV5-1, the J call TRBJ2-2; D not certain. V was pared by 5 bases and J by 6 bases, with 11 bases between. CDR3 size: 13 residues. CDR1 and CDR2 from the germline V gene are SGHRS and YFSETQ. As DNA, the CDR3 is TGCGCCAGCAGTAAGGGTATCGCCGGGGAGCTGTTTTTT. Translated, it gives CASSKGIAGELFF.

This chain uses TRBV5-1 with TRBJ2-3, with a tentative D call TRBD2 (6 bases). CDR1 SGHRS and CDR2 YFSETQ come from the germline V gene. There are 14 residues in the CDR3. Trimming left V 3 bases short and J 6 bases short, with 14 bases between. The DNA of the CDR3 is TGCGCCAGCAGCTCTGGAGGGACGGGTGATACGCAGTATTTT. This encodes CASSSGGTGDTQYF.

This clonotype was counted a few times. The CDR3: CASSPIRTGGADTQYF. The CDR3 region has the DNA TGTGCCAGCAGCCCAATTCGGACAGGGGGGGCAGATACGCAGTATTTT. The chain links TRBV7-2 to TRBJ2-3; 10 bases are shared with TRBD1. The CDR3 runs to 16 residues. The trim removed 5 bases at V and 4 bases at J, leaving 9 bases unmatched. CDR1 is SGHTA, CDR2 FQGNSA, per germline. Together with reference TRBV7-2 and TRBJ2-3, the CDR3 gives the full variable domain: GAGVSQSPSNKVTEKGKDVELRCDPISGHTALYWYRQSLGQGLEFLIYFQGNSAPDKSGLPSDRFSAERTGGSVSTLTIQRTQQEDSAVYLCASSPIRTGGADTQYFGPGTRLTVL.

The table lists this clonotype with many counts. This rearrangement joins TRBV29-1 to TRBJ2-3; 10 bases map to TRBD1. From germline, CDR1 is SQVTM and CDR2 ANQGSEA. The CDR3 sequence is 16 residues long. Losses at the gene ends were 3 bases for V and 2 bases for J; bases not matched to a gene: 8. The CDR3 protein is CSVDNRDRGYTDTQYF. CDR3 in DNA: TGCAGCGTTGATAACCGGGACAGGGGATACACAGATACGCAGTATTTT.

This chain joins TRBV5-1 and TRBJ2-7; D is ambiguous. The CDR3 is 14 amino acids. The V end was cut by 2 bases, the J end by 4 bases, with 13 bases between. Germline-derived CDR1 and CDR2 are SGHRS and YFSETQ. This CDR3 reads CASSLSAHGYEQYF. The CDR3 nucleotides are TGCGCCAGCAGCTTATCCGCTCACGGGTACGAGCAGTACTTC.

This clonotype was observed a handful of times. CDR3 amino acids: CASSYPSGTEAFF. DNA for the CDR3: TGTGCCAGCAGTTACCCCTCAGGGACTGAAGCTTTCTTT. V is TRBV6-5 and J is TRBJ1-1; tentative D call: TRBD1 (5 bases). This CDR3 has 13 residues. With 2 bases removed from V and 5 bases from J, the gap between germline ends came to 9 bases. Germline V lookup: CDR1 MNHEY, CDR2 SVGAGI.

The chain uses TRBV5-6 and TRBJ1-5, with D possibly being TRBD1 (6 bases). Germline loops: CDR1 SGHDT, CDR2 YYEEEE. V was cut by 4 bases and J by 0 bases, with 8 bases left in between. The CDR3 is 14 amino acids. CDR3 in DNA: TGTGCCAGCAGCGTGGACAGTAGCAATCAGCCCCAGCATTTT. This codes for CASSVDSSNQPQHF.

V and J are TRBV7-8 and TRBJ1-1; D gene uncertain. CDR3 length: 13 residues. V was shortened by 5 bases and J by 6 bases, with 13 bases between the two germline ends. Germline CDR1 is SGHVS and CDR2 is FQNEAQ. The CDR3 bases are TGTGCCAGCAGCCCACTGGATTGGGCTGAAGCTTTCTTT. Its protein is CASSPLDWAEAFF.

In its sample, this clonotype was seen a few times. The rearrangement links TRBV5-4 to TRBJ1-6, with no clear D. Germline values: CDR1 SGHNT, CDR2 YYREEE (reference sequence). The CDR3 has 13 amino acids. Between the trimmed V and J ends, which lost 2 bases and 7 bases, there was a span of 7 bases. This chain's CDR3 is CASSFTENSPLHF. CDR3 nucleotides: TGTGCCAGCAGCTTCACAGAAAATTCACCCCTCCACTTT.

This clonotype has a handful of counts. This chain connects TRBV20-1 to TRBJ2-1; 12 positions agree with TRBD2. Trimming cost V 3 bases and J 3 bases; bases outside gene matches: 3. CDR1 DFQATT and CDR2 SNEGSKA come from the germline V gene (reference sequence). The CDR3 runs to 15 residues. DNA for the CDR3: TGCAGTGCTAGTGGACTAGCGGGGTTCTACAATGAGCAGTTCTTC. As protein: CSASGLAGFYNEQFF.

The rearrangement joins TRBV6-2 or TRBV6-3 to TRBJ2-1; 10 bases match TRBD2. Looked up from germline, CDR1 is MNHEY and CDR2 is SVGEGT. V dropped 6 bases and J dropped 10; count of bases not matched to a gene: 9. The CDR3 sequence is 14 residues long. The CDR3 nucleotides are TGTGCCAGCAGCTCAAGCGGGGGGGCGTGGGAGCAGTTCTTC. Its translation is CASSSSGGAWEQFF.

This clonotype has only a few counts. The CDR3 DNA reads as TGCAGCGTTGAAGCGGAGCGGGGGTACACCGGGGAGCTGTTTTTT. It specifies CSVEAERGYTGELFF. V usage is TRBV29-1 and J usage is TRBJ2-2; 8 bases agree with TRBD2. The J segment lost 3 bases and the V segment lost 1 base, leaving 4 bases of the junction unmatched. Germline CDR1 SQVTM, CDR2 ANQGSEA. The CDR3 covers 15 residues.

The chain employs TRBV5-1 and TRBJ2-7, with D tentatively TRBD1 (5 bases). Germline V CDR1 and CDR2: SGHRS, YFSETQ. The ends were cut back, 5 bases at V and 2 bases at J, with 8 bases in the middle. The CDR3 runs 12 residues. The CDR3 DNA is TGCGCCAGCAGAGACAGTACCTACGAGCAGTACTTC. Protein sequence: CASRDSTYEQYF.

The chain is built from TRBV5-4 and TRBJ2-1, with a weak D call TRBD2 (6 bases). The V gene's germline CDR1 is SGHNT and CDR2 YYREEE (reference sequence). V was pared by 4 bases and J by 1 base, with 15 bases between. The CDR3 has 16 amino acids. The CDR3 spells CASSDAPGLSYNEQFF. The CDR3 DNA reads TGTGCCAGCAGCGACGCACCGGGACTGTCCTACAATGAGCAGTTCTTC.

V and J are TRBV28 and TRBJ2-1; 8 bases align to TRBD2. The germline V gene has CDR1 MDHEN and CDR2 SYDVKM. The CDR3 covers 13 residues. V was pared by 10 bases and J by 4 bases, with 6 bases of the junction left unmatched. For the CDR3, the DNA is TGTGCCACCAACGGGGGGGGGTACAATGAGCAGTTCTTC. It yields the protein CATNGGGYNEQFF.

The chain carries TRBV9 and TRBJ2-7; 13 bases line up with TRBD2. V dropped 4 bases and J dropped 4; count of bases not matched to a gene: 8. The CDR3 is made up of 16 amino acids. Germline CDR1 reads SGDLS; CDR2 reads YYNGEE. DNA of the CDR3: TGTGCCAGCAGCCCACTAGCGGGGGGGCCCGAGTACGAGCAGTACTTC. Translation gives CASSPLAGGPEYEQYF.

This clonotype was observed a handful of times. The chain joins TRBV2 to TRBJ2-7; TRBD2 matches 9 bases. This CDR3 region has 14 residues. J was trimmed by 7 bases and V by 1 base; bases with no gene match: 5. Germline loops: CDR1 SNHLY, CDR2 FYNNEI. The CDR3 is CASSEVSLAGEQYV. The CDR3 region has the DNA TGTGCCAGCAGTGAAGTGTCTCTAGCGGGGGAGCAGTACGTC.

This clonotype was recorded at least ten times. The CDR3 protein is CASSNRQGDTEAFF. CDR3 nucleotide sequence: TGTGCCAGCAGCAATCGACAGGGGGACACTGAAGCTTTCTTT. This sequence joins TRBV7-2 and TRBJ1-1, with 9 bases fitting TRBD1. CDR3 length: 14 residues. V was pared by 5 bases and J by 3 bases, with 4 bases of the junction left unmatched. Looked up from germline, CDR1 is SGHTA and CDR2 is FQGNSA. The variable domain in full, completed from reference TRBV7-2 and TRBJ1-1, reads GAGVSQSPSNKVTEKGKDVELRCDPISGHTALYWYRQSLGQGLEFLIYFQGNSAPDKSGLPSDRFSAERTGGSVSTLTIQRTQQEDSAVYLCASSNRQGDTEAFFGQGTRLTVV.

This clonotype was found a few times. CDR3 in DNA: TGTGCCAGCAGCACCGGGAGGGGGCAAGAGACCCAGTACTTC. Amino acids: CASSTGRGQETQYF. The chain is built from TRBV5-6 and TRBJ2-5; 8 bases are a match to TRBD2. The CDR3 runs 14 residues. The J segment lost 2 bases and the V segment lost 4 bases, leaving 4 bases of the junction unmatched. CDR1 and CDR2 from the germline V gene are SGHDT and YYEEEE.